The sequence of this T cell receptor (beta chain) was determined in a study of OX40 agonist ivuxolimab in advanced cancers. On the study more broadly: Dose-escalation subjects each had hepatocellular carcinoma, melanoma, renal cell or head and neck cancer.

Autoimmune disease history or systemic immunosuppression led to patients being barred. Assay: immunoSEQ multiplex PCR; the TCRdb copy retains only in-frame clones and omits some. The profile shows tens of thousands of clones, over 80% of them singletons. The clonotype originates from an adult with an advanced solid tumor such as melanoma, head and neck, liver or kidney cancer. The specimen was CD4+ or CD8+ T cells sorted from blood, collected in a trial of the OX40 agonist ivuxolimab.

CDR3 DNA sequence: TGTGCCAGCGCGGTTCAGGGGGGGACGAACACCGGGGAGCTGTTTTTT. This codes for CASAVQGGTNTGELFF. The J gene is TRBJ2-2, the V gene TRBV6-4, with D perhaps assigned TRBD1 or TRBD2 (7 bases each). V lost 8 bases and J lost 0, with 16 bases in between. The CDR3 runs 16 residues. CDR1 is MRHNA, CDR2 SNTAGT, per germline.